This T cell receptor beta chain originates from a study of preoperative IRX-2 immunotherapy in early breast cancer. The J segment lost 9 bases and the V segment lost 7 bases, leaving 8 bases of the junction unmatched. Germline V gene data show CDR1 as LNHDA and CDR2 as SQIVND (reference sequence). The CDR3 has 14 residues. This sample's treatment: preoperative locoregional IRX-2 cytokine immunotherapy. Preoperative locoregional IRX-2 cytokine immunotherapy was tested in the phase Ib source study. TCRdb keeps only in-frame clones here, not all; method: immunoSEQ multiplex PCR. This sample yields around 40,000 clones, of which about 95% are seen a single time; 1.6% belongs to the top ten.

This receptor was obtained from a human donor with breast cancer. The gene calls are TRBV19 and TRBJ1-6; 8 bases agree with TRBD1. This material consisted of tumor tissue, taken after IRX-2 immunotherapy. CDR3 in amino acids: CASNGNRGGSPLHF. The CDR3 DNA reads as TGTGCCAGTAACGGAAACAGGGGGGGTTCACCCCTCCACTTT.